This TCR beta chain appears in the sequencing data of a study of blood T cells in healthy people across ages. The trim removed 5 bases at V and 8 bases at J, leaving 8 bases unmatched. The CDR3 is made up of 14 amino acids. The germline V gene encodes CDR1 LGHNA and CDR2 YNFKEQ. The authors extracted at least 6 micrograms of total RNA per sample. Primed by a sample-barcoded 5' primer and a J-beta primer mix, a second PCR proceeded for roughly 6 to 12 cycles. A template-switch adaptor with 12 random nucleotides tagged each cDNA molecule. Each single sample gave us at least 3 million CDR3-containing paired-end reads. TCRdb re-analysed the 5' RACE reads in MiXCR, keeping a single row per CDR3 protein. The table has hundreds of thousands of distinct CDR3 sequences, 21% seen once.

Sequencing was carried out using blood. This rearrangement joins TRBV4-2 to TRBJ2-7, with 11 bases lining up with TRBD2. This clonotype was sampled from a man aged 70 or older in good health. The CDR3 nucleotides are TGTGCCAGCAGCTCAGGATTAGCGGGGGGGAAGCAGTACTTC. This sequence encodes CASSSGLAGGKQYF.